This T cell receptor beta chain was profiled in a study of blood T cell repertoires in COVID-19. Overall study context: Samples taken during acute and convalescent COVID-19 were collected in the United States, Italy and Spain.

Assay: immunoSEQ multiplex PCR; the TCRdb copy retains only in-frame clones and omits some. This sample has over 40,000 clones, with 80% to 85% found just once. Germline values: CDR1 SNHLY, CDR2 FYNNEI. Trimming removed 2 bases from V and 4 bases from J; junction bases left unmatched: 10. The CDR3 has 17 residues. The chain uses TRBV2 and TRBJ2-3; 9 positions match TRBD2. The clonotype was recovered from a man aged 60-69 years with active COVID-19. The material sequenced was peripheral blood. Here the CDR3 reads CASSEFGGRAVSDTQYF. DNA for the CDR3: TGTGCCAGCAGTGAATTTGGCGGGAGGGCGGTTTCAGATACGCAGTATTTT.